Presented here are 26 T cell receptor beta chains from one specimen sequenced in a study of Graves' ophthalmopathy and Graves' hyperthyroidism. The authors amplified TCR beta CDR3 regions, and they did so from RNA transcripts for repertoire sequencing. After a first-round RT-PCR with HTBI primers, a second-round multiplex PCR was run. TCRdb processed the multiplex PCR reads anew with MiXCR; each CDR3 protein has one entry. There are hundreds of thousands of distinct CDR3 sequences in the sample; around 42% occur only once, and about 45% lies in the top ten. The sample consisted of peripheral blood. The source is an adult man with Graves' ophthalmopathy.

CDR3 protein: CASTQGARGETQYF. In DNA form, the CDR3 reads TGTGCCAGCACCCAGGGGGCGCGGGGAGAGACCCAGTACTTC. The rearrangement links TRBV2 to TRBJ2-5; 8 nucleotides align to TRBD1. The germline CDR1 and CDR2 sequences are SNHLY and FYNNEI. The CDR3 loop spans 14 amino acids. The J segment lost 4 bases and the V segment lost 7 bases, leaving 8 bases of the junction unmatched.

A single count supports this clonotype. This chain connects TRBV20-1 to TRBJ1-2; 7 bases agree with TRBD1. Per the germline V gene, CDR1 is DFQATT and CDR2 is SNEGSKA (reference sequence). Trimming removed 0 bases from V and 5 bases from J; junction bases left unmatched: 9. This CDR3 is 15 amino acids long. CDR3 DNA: TGCAGTGCTAGAGAACCCGGAGCAGGGGGGTATGGCTACACCTTC. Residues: CSAREPGAGGYGYTF.

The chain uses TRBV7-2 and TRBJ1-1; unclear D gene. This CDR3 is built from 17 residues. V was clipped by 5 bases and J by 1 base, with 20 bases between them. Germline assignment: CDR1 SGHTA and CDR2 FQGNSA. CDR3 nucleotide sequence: TGTGCCAGCAGCGCCAGATTTGGACCGAGAAAGAACACTGAAGCTTTCTTT. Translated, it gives CASSARFGPRKNTEAFF. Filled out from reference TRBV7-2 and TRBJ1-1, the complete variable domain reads GAGVSQSPSNKVTEKGKDVELRCDPISGHTALYWYRQSLGQGLEFLIYFQGNSAPDKSGLPSDRFSAERTGGSVSTLTIQRTQQEDSAVYLCASSARFGPRKNTEAFFGQGTRLTVV.

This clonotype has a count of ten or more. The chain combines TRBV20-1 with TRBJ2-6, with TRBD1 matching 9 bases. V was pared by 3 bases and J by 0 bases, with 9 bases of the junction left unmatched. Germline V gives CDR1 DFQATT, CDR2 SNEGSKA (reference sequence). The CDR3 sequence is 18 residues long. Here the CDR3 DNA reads TGCAGTGCTAGTCCGCCGGGACAGGGTTACTCTGGGGCCAACGTCCTGACTTTC. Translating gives CSASPPGQGYSGANVLTF.

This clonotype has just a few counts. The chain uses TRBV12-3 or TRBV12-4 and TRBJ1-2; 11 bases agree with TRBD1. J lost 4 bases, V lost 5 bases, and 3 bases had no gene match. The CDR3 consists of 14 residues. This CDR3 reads CASSGQGALYGYTF. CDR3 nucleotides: TGTGCCAGCAGTGGACAGGGGGCCCTCTATGGCTACACCTTC.

The CDR3 is CATSTDRRGTDTQYF. The CDR3 DNA is TGTGCCACCTCGACCGACAGGAGGGGGACAGATACGCAGTATTTT. The rearrangement links TRBV24-1 to TRBJ2-3; D could derive from TRBD1 or TRBD2 (6 bases each). V shed 9 bases and J shed 3 bases, with 18 bases lying between them. This CDR3 has 15 residues. Germline CDR1 and CDR2: KGHDR and SFDVKD.

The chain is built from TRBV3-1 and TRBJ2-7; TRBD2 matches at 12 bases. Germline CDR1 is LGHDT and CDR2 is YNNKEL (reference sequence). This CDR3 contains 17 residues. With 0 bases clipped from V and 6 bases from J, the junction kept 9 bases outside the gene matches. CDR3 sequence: CASSQEVLAGGHVEQYF. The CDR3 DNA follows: TGTGCCAGCAGCCAAGAGGTACTAGCGGGGGGCCACGTCGAGCAGTACTTC.

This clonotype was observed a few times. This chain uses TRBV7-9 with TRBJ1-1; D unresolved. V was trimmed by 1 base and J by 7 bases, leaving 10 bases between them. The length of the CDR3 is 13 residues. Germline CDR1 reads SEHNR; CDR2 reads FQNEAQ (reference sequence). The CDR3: CASSLEQTNEAFF. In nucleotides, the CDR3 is TGTGCCAGCAGCTTAGAACAGACGAATGAAGCTTTCTTT.

CDR3 sequence: CSASSGGLGEQYF. Here the CDR3 DNA reads TGCAGTGCTAGTAGCGGGGGTCTCGGGGAGCAGTACTTC. The J gene is TRBJ2-7, the V gene TRBV20-1; TRBD2 aligns across 9 bases. J gave up 7 bases and V 3 bases, and 7 bases lay outside the gene matches. The CDR3 consists of 13 residues. The germline CDR1 and CDR2 sequences are DFQATT and SNEGSKA (reference sequence).

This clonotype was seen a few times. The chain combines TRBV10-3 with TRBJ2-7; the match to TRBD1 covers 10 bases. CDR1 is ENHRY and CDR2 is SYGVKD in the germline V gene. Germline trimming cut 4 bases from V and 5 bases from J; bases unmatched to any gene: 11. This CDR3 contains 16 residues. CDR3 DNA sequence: TGTGCCATCAGTGGCCAGACAGGGGGCAAAGTACACGAGCAGTACTTC. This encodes CAISGQTGGKVHEQYF.

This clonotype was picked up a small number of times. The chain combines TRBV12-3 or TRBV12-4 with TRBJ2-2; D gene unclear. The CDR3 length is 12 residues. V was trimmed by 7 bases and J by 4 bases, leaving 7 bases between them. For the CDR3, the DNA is TGTGCCAGCAAGCCCTTCACCGGGGAGCTGTTTTTT. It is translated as CASKPFTGELFF.

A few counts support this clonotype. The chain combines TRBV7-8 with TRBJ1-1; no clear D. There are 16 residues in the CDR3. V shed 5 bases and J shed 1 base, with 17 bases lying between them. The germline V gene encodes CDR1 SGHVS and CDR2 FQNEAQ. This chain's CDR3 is CASSPPGLWGNTEAFF. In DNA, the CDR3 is TGTGCCAGCAGCCCCCCCGGTCTCTGGGGGAACACTGAAGCTTTCTTT.

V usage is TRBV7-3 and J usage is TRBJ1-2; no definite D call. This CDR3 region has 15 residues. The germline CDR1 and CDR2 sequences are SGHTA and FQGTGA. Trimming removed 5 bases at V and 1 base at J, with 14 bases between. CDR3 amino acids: CASSQGPGYNYGYTF. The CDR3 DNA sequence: TGTGCCAGCAGCCAAGGTCCGGGATATAACTATGGCTACACCTTC.

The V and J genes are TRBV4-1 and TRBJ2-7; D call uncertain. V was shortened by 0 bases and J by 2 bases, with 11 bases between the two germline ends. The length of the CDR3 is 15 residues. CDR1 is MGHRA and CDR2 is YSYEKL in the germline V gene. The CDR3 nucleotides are TGCGCCAGCAGCCAAGAGAGGAACGAGGCCTACGAGCAGTACTTC. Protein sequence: CASSQERNEAYEQYF.

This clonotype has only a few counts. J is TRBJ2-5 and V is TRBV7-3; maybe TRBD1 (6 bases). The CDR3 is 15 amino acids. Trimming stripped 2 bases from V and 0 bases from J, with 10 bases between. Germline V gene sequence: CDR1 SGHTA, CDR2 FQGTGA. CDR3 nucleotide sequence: TGTGCCAGCAGCTTAGGAACAGGGTACCAAGAGACCCAGTACTTC. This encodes CASSLGTGYQETQYF.

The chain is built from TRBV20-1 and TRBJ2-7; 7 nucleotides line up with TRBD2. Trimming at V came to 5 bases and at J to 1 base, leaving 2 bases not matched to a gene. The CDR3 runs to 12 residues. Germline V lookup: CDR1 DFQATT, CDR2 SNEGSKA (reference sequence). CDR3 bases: TGCAGTGCTTCGGGGGGATCCTACGAGCAGTACTTC. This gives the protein CSASGGSYEQYF.

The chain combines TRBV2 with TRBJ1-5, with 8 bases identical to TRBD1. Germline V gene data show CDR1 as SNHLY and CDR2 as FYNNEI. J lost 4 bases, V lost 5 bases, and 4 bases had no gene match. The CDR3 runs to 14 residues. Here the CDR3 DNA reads TGTGCCAGCAGTCCCCGGACAGGGAATCAGCCCCAGCATTTT. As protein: CASSPRTGNQPQHF.

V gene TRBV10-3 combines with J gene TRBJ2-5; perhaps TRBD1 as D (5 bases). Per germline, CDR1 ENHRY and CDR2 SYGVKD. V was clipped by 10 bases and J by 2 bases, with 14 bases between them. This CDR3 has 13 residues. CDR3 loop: CATLTEIQETQYF. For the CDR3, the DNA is TGTGCCACCCTGACAGAGATTCAAGAGACCCAGTACTTC.

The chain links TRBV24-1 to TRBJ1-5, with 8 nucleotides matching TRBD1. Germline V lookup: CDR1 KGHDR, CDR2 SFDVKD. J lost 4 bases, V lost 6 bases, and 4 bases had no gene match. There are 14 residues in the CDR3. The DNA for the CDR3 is TGTGCCACCAGTCAACAGGGGGTTAATCAGCCCCAGCATTTT. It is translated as CATSQQGVNQPQHF.

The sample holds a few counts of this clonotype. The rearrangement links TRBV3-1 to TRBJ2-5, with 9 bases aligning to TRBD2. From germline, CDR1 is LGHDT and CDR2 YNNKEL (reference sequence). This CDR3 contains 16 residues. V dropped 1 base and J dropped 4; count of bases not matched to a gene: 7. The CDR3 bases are TGTGCCAGCAGCCAAGTAGCGCGGGGGGGAAGAGAGACCCAGTACTTC. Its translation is CASSQVARGGRETQYF.

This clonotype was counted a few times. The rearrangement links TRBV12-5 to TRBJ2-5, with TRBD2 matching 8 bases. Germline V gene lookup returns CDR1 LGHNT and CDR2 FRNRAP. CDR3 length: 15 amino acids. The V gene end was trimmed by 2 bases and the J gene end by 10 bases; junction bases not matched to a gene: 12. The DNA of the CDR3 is TGTGCTAGTGGTTTGACTAGCGGACCTTTTCGTGGCCAGTACTTC. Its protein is CASGLTSGPFRGQYF.

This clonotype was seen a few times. Here the CDR3 DNA reads TGTGCCAGCAGGGGAGAAGGCTACGAGCAGTACTTC. This encodes CASRGEGYEQYF. The chain employs TRBV2 and TRBJ2-7, with D perhaps matching TRBD2 (5 bases). V shed 6 bases and J shed 3 bases, with 9 bases lying between them. CDR3 length: 12 amino acids. Germline CDR1 is SNHLY and CDR2 is FYNNEI.

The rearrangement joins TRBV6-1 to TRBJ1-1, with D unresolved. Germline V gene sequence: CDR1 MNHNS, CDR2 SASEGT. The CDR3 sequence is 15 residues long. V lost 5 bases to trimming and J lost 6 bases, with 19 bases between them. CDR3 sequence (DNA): TGTGCCAGCAGTTCCGGCGTCCTGAAAACGGCTGAAGCTTTCTTT. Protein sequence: CASSSGVLKTAEAFF.

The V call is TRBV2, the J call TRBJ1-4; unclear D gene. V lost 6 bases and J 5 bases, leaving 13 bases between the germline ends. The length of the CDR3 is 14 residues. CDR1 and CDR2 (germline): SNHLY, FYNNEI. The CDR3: CASSLGLLNEKLFF. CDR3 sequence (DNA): TGTGCCAGCAGCTTAGGACTTCTCAATGAAAAACTGTTTTTT.

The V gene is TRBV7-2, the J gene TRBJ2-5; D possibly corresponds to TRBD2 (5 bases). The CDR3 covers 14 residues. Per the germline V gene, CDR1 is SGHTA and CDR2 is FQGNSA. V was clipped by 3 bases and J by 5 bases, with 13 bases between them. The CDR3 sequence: CASSLTDSHETQYF. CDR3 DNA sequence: TGTGCCAGCAGCTTGACGGACTCCCACGAGACCCAGTACTTC.

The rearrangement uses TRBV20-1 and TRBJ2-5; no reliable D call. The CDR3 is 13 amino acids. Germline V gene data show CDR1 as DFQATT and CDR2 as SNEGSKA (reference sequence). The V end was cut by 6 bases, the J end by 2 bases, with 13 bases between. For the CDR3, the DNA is TGCAGTGCCGCTTTGGGCGCACAAGAGACCCAGTACTTC. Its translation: CSAALGAQETQYF.